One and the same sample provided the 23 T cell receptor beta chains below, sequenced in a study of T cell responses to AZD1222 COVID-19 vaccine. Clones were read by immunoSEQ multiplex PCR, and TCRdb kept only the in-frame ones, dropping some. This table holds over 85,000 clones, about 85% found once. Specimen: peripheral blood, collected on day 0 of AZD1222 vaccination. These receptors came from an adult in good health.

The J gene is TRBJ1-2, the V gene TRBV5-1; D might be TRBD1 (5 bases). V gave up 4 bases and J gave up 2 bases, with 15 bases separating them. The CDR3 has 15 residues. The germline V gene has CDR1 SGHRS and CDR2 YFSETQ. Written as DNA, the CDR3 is TGCGCCAGCAGCCCCTCGACAGAGGGAAACTATGGCTACACCTTC. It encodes CASSPSTEGNYGYTF.

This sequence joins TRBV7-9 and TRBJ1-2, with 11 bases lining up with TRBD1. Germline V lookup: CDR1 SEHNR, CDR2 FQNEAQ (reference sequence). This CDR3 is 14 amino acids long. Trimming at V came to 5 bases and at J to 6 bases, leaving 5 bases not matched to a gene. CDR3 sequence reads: CASSQGQGDDGYTF. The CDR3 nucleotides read TGTGCCAGCAGCCAGGGACAGGGGGACGATGGCTACACCTTC.

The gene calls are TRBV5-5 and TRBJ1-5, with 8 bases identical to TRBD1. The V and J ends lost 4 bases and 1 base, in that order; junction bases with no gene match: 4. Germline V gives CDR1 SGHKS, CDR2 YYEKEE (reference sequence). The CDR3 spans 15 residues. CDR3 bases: TGTGCCAGCAGCCCAACAGGGGGAAGCAATCAGCCCCAGCATTTT. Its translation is CASSPTGGSNQPQHF.

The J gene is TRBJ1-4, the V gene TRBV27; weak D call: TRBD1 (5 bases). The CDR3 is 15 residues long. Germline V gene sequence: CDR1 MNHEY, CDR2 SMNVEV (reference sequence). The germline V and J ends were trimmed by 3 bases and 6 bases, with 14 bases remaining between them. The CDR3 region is CASSLSGGRYEKLFF. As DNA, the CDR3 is TGTGCCAGCAGTTTGTCTGGGGGGAGGTATGAAAAACTGTTTTTT.

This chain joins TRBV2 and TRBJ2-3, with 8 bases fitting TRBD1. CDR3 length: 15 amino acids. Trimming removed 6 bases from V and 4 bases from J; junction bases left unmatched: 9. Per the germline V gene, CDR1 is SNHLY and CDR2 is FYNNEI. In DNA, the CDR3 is TGTGCCAGCAGCCGGGAACAGGGGGAGGCAGATACGCAGTATTTT. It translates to CASSREQGEADTQYF.

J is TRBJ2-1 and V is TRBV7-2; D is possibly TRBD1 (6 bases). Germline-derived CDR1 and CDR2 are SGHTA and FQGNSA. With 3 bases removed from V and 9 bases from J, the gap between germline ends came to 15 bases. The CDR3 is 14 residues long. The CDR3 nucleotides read TGTGCCAGCAGCTTGGGGGCAGGGAGCGGTGAGCAGTTCTTC. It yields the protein CASSLGAGSGEQFF.

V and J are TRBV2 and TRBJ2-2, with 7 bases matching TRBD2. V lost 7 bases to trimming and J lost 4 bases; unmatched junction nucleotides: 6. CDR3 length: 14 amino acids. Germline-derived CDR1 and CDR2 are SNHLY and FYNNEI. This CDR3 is CASKGRVVTGELFF. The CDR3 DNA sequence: TGTGCCAGCAAGGGGAGGGTCGTCACCGGGGAGCTGTTTTTT. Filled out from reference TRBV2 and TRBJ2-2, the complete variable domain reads EPEVTQTPSHQVTQMGQEVILRCVPISNHLYFYWYRQILGQKVEFLVSFYNNEISEKSEIFDDQFSVERPDGSNFTLKIRSTKLEDSAMYFCASKGRVVTGELFFGEGSRLTVL.

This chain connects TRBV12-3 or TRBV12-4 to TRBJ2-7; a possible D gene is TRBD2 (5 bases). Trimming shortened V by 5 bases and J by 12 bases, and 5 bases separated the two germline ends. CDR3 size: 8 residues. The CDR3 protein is CASSTRYF. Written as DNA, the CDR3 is TGTGCCAGCAGTACTAGGTACTTC.

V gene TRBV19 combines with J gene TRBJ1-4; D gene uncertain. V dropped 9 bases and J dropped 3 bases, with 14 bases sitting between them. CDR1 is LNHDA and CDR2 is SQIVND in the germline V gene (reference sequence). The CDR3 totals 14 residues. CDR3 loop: CASRPLTANEKLFF. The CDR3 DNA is TGTGCCAGCAGGCCGTTAACGGCTAATGAAAAACTGTTTTTT.

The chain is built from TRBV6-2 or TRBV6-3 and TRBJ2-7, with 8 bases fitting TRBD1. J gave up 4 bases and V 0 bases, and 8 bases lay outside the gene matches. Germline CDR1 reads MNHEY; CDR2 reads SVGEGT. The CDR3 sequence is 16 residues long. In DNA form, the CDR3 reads TGTGCCAGCAGTTACTCGGCGCAGGGGGCAAGATACGAGCAGTACTTC. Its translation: CASSYSAQGARYEQYF.

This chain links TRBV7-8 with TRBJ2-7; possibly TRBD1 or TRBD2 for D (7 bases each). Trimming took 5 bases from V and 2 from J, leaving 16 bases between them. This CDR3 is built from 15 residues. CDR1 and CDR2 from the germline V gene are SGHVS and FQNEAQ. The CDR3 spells CASSPPRGGPYEQYF. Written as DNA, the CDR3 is TGTGCCAGCAGCCCCCCCAGGGGGGGACCCTACGAGCAGTACTTC.

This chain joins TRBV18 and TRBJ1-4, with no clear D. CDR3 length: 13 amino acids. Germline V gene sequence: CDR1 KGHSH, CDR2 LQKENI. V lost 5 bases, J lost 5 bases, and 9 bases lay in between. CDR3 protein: CASSSTQNEKLFF. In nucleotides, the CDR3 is TGTGCCAGCTCATCTACACAGAATGAAAAACTGTTTTTT. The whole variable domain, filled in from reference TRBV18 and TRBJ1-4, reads NAGVMQNPRHLVRRRGQEARLRCSPMKGHSHVYWYRQLPEEGLKFMVYLQKENIIDESGMPKERFSAEFPKEGPSILRIQQVVRGDSAAYFCASSSTQNEKLFFGSGTQLSVL.

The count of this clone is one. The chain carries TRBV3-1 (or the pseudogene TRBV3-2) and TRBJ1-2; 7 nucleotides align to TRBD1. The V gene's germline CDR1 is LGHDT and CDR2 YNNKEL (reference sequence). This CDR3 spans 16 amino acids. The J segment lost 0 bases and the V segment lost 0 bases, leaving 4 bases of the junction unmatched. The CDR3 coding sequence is TGTGCCAGCAGCCAAGATGACAGGGATTCTAACTATGGCTACACCTTC. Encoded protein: CASSQDDRDSNYGYTF.

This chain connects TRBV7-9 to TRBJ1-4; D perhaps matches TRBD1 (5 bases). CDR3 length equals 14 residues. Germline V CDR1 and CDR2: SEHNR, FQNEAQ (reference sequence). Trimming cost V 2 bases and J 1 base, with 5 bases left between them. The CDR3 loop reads CASSLQGTNEKLFF. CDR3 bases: TGTGCCAGCAGCTTACAGGGAACTAATGAAAAACTGTTTTTT.

The DNA for the CDR3 is TGTGCCAGCAGCCAAGGGACTAGCGTTAACAATGAGCAGTTCTTC. As protein: CASSQGTSVNNEQFF. The chain uses TRBV14 and TRBJ2-1; 9 positions agree with TRBD2. CDR3 length: 15 amino acids. Germline CDR1 SGHDN, CDR2 FVKESK. The V and J ends lost 1 base and 5 bases, in that order; junction bases with no gene match: 3. Full variable domain (outside the CDR3, taken from reference TRBV14 and TRBJ2-1): EAGVTQFPSHSVIEKGQTVTLRCDPISGHDNLYWYRRVMGKEIKFLLHFVKESKQDESGMPNNRFLAERTGGTYSTLKVQPAELEDSGVYFCASSQGTSVNNEQFFGPGTRLTVL.

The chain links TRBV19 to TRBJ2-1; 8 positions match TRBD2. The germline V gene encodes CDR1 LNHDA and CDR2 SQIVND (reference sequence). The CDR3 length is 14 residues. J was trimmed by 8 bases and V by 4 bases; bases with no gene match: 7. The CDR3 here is CASSTRTSSDEQFF. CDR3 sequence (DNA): TGTGCCAGTAGTACCCGGACTAGCAGCGATGAGCAGTTCTTC.

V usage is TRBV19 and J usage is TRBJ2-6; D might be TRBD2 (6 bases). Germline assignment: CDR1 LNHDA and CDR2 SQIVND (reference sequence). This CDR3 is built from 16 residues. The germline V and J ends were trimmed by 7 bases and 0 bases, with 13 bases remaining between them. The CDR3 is CASNRGGNSGANVLTF. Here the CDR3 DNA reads TGTGCCAGTAACCGGGGAGGAAACTCTGGGGCCAACGTCCTGACTTTC.

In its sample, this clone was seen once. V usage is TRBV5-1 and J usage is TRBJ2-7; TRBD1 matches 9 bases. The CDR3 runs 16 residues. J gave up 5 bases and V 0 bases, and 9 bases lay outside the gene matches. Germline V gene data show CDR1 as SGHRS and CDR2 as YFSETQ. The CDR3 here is CASSLATGGMKNEQYF. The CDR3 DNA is TGCGCCAGCAGCTTGGCGACAGGGGGTATGAAAAACGAGCAGTACTTC.

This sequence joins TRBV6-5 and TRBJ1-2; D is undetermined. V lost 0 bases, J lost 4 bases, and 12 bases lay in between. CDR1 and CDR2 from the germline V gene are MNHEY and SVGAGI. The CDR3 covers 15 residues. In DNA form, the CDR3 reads TGTGCCAGCAGTTACTCGAGGCAAATACTCTATGGCTACACCTTC. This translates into CASSYSRQILYGYTF.

The CDR3 bases are TGCGCCAGCAGTCAGGGGGGAGAGGGCAATCAGCCCCAGCATTTT. Translation: CASSQGGEGNQPQHF. The V and J genes are TRBV23-1 and TRBJ1-5, with a weak D call TRBD1 (5 bases). Being an ORF, TRBV23-1 has a function that is uncertain. The CDR3 is 15 residues long. V lost 3 bases and J 2 bases, leaving 11 bases between the germline ends.

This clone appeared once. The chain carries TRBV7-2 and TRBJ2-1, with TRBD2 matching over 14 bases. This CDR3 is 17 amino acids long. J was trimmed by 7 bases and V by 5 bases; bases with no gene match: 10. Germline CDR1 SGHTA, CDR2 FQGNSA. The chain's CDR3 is CASSPRLAGGPGNEQFF. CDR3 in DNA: TGTGCCAGCAGCCCCCGACTAGCGGGGGGGCCAGGGAATGAGCAGTTCTTC.

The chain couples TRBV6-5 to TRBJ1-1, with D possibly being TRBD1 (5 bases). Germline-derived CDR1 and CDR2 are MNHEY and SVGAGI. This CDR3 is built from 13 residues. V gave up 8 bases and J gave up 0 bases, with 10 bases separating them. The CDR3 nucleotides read TGTGCCAGCTTACAGGACTTGAACACTGAAGCTTTCTTT. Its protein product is CASLQDLNTEAFF.

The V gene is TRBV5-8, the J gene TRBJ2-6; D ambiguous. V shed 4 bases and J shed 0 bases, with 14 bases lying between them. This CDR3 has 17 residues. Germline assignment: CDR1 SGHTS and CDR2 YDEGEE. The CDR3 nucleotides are TGTGCCAGCAGCCCCAGCACTTATTTCTCTGGGGCCAACGTCCTGACTTTC. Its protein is CASSPSTYFSGANVLTF.